This T cell receptor beta chain was retrieved from a study of vaccination and CD4 T cells after COVID-19. Treatment here: approximately 9-day PBMC culture with coronavirus spike peptide pools or control peptides (ViraFEST assay). Peptide pools at 7.5 to 10 ug/ml, together with 7.5 to 10 IU/ml IL-2, were added to cultures of about 2 million PBMCs per well. The CDR3 spans 13 residues. Germline values: CDR1 LGHNA, CDR2 YSLEER. V was pared by 0 bases and J by 11 bases, with 12 bases between. On this clonotype itself: Its antigen is not identified.

Sequencing of DNA taken from cultured CD4+ T cells relied on the Oncomine TCR Beta short-read assay. A single record per CDR3 protein comes from TCRdb applying MiXCR to the PCR reads. The data hold some 11,000 distinct CDR3 sequences, with about 26% observed a single time. Specimen: CD4+ T cells from blood, cultured in vitro, collected after SARS-CoV-2 vaccination. The origin of this receptor is a human donor who had recovered from COVID-19. The J gene is TRBJ2-3, the V gene TRBV4-3, with D tentatively TRBD1 (6 bases). In DNA, the CDR3 is TGCGCCAGCAGCCAAGAGGAGCGGACAGAGCAGTATTTT. Its translation is CASSQEERTEQYF.